Here is one TCR beta chain with its context. Its specificity is not known. Previously, flow cytometry had revealed CD8+CD57+ cell expansion in the patients chosen for sequencing. A severe acquired aplastic anemia diagnosis applied to all patients. CDR3 and TCR beta VDJ profiling relied on a genomic DNA template. MiXCR, run by TCRdb on the reads, gives a single entry per CDR3 protein. The sample shows about 200,000 distinct CDR3 sequences, roughly 60% of them seen only once. These data belong to a study of CD8+CD57+ T cells in acquired aplastic anemia. Study as a whole: The study obtained an average of around 2.9 ug of DNA from sorted CD4+ and CD8+ cells.

Whole-study results and caveats: The CD8+ Simpson's diversity of patients and controls was not significantly different. Almost 30 shared CD8+ CDR3s appeared highly expressed within patients' immunodominant clones.

V lost 5 bases, J lost 3 bases, and 5 bases stayed unmatched. This CDR3 comprises 14 residues. Germline V lookup: CDR1 MNHEY, CDR2 SMNVEV (reference sequence). This chain links TRBV27 with TRBJ2-7; 9 nucleotides align to TRBD1. The sequence was collected from a human donor with aplastic anemia. The sequenced material came from sorted CD4+, CD8+, or CD8+CD57+ T cells (not recorded which) from PBMCs. For the CDR3, the DNA is TGTGCCAGCAGTCTACAGGGGGCCAACTACGAGCAGTACTTC. Translating gives CASSLQGANYEQYF.